What follows are 3 T cell receptor beta chains derived from one specimen sequenced in a study of post-analysis software for immune sequencing data. Regarding the study as a whole: A handful of TRBV segments were significantly more frequent in patients than in controls. TRBV5-6, TRBV5-1 and TRBV20-1 were among these segments.

Their target antigens are unknown. Sequencing libraries made from TCR beta cDNA carried unique molecular identifiers. A single record per CDR3 protein comes from TCRdb applying MiXCR to the PCR reads. This sample has roughly 600,000 distinct CDR3 sequences; 44% occur once, and the top ten carry about 1.8%. The sequenced sample consisted of blood. All receptors derive from a girl between 5 and 17 years old with multiple sclerosis.

This clonotype has a handful of counts. This chain connects TRBV12-3 or TRBV12-4 to TRBJ2-1, with unresolved D. V was pared by 10 bases and J by 4 bases, with 8 bases between. The CDR3 is 11 amino acids. CDR3 in DNA: TGTGCCATCGGTATTTACAATGAGCAGTTCTTC. Protein product: CAIGIYNEQFF.

This clonotype has just a few counts. V and J are TRBV12-3 or TRBV12-4 and TRBJ2-5, with 14 bases identical to TRBD2. V shed 6 bases and J 7 bases; nucleotides not matched to a gene: 7. CDR3 length: 15 residues. The CDR3 DNA is TGTGCCAGCAGCCCCGGGACTAGCGGGGGCGGGACCCAGTACTTC. This sequence encodes CASSPGTSGGGTQYF.

This clonotype has only a few counts. V is TRBV6-5 and J is TRBJ2-7, with D tentatively TRBD2 (6 bases). Germline-derived CDR1 and CDR2 are MNHEY and SVGAGI. The CDR3 is made up of 13 amino acids. The V end was cut by 11 bases, the J end by 2 bases, with 16 bases between. In DNA, the CDR3 is TGTGCCTCTCTTGGAGGGGCGACCTACGAGCAGTACTTC. Its protein product is CASLGGATYEQYF.